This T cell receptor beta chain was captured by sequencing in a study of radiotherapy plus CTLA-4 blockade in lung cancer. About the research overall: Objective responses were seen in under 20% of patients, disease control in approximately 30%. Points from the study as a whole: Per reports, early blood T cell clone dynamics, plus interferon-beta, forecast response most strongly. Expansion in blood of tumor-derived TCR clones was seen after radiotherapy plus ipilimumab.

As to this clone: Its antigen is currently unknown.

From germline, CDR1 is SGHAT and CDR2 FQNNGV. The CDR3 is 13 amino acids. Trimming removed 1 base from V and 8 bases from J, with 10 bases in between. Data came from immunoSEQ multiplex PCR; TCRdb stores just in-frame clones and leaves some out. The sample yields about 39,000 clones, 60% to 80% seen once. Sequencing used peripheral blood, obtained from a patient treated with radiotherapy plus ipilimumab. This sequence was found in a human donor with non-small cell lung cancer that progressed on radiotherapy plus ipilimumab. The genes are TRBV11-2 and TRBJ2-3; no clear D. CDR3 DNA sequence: TGTGCCAGCAGCTTAGGGCTGGCTGGTACGCAGTATTTT. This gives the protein CASSLGLAGTQYF.